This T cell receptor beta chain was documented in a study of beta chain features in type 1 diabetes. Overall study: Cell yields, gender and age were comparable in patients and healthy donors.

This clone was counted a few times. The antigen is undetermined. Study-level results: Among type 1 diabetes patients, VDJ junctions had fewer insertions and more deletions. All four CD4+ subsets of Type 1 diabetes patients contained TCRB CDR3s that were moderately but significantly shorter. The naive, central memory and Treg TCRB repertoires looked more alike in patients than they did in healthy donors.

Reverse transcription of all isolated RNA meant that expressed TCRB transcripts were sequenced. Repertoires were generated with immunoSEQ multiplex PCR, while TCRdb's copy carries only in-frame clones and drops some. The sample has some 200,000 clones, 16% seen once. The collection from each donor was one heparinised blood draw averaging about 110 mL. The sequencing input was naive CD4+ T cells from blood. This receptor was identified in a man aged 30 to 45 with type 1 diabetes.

The CDR3 region is CSVERTATDTQYF. CDR3 nucleotide sequence: TGCAGCGTTGAAAGGACAGCCACAGATACGCAGTATTTT. V is TRBV29-1 and J is TRBJ2-3, with a possible D match to TRBD1 (6 bases). This CDR3 contains 13 residues. Trimming left V 2 bases short and J 2 bases short, with 8 bases between. Germline V lookup: CDR1 SQVTM, CDR2 ANQGSEA.